What follows are 22 T cell receptor beta chains derived from one specimen sequenced in a study of OX40 agonist ivuxolimab in advanced cancers. The library was produced with the immunoSEQ multiplex PCR assay. TCRdb mirrors the immuneACCESS table, restricted to in-frame sequences. Some clones are absent from its copies; in checked studies, under half trace to an unresolved V gene, and the reason for the others is unknown. This sample is represented by approximately 19,000 clones; approximately 80% of them were singletons. The ten largest make up 45% to 50% of the sample. The sequences come from CD4+ or CD8+ T cells sorted from blood, collected in a trial of the OX40 agonist ivuxolimab. Every receptor here comes from an adult with an advanced solid tumor such as melanoma, head and neck, liver or kidney cancer.

This clone was detected ten times or more. J is TRBJ2-7 and V is TRBV7-6; D remains ambiguous. V lost 0 bases, J lost 0 bases, and 6 bases lay in between. The germline gives CDR1 SGHVS, CDR2 FNYEAQ. The length of the CDR3 is 14 residues. CDR3 coding DNA: TGTGCCAGCAGCTTAGCGTATGGCTCCTACGAGCAGTACTTC. This sequence encodes CASSLAYGSYEQYF.

The DNA for the CDR3 is TGCGCCAGCAGCTTGAAACTAGCGGGAGATGGCACCGGGGAGCTGTTTTTT. It yields the protein CASSLKLAGDGTGELFF. V gene TRBV5-1 combines with J gene TRBJ2-2; TRBD2 agrees at 11 bases. Losses at the gene ends were 1 base for V and 4 bases for J; bases not matched to a gene: 6. Germline V lookup: CDR1 SGHRS, CDR2 YFSETQ. The CDR3 length is 17 residues.

The chain joins TRBV6-5 to TRBJ1-2, with D unclear. Germline V gives CDR1 MNHEY, CDR2 SVGAGI. The CDR3 has 14 amino acids. Between the trimmed V and J ends, which lost 6 bases and 1 base, there was a span of 12 bases. CDR3 amino acids: CASSPSRGNYGYTF. The CDR3, as DNA: TGTGCCAGCAGCCCTTCCCGGGGTAACTATGGCTACACCTTC.

This sequence joins TRBV7-9 and TRBJ2-1; 15 positions match TRBD2. This CDR3 contains 19 residues. Trimming took 5 bases from V and 0 from J; bases not matched to a gene: 8. Germline CDR1 and CDR2: SEHNR and FQNEAQ (reference sequence). The CDR3 DNA sequence: TGTGCCAGCAGCCCCTCGGGACTAGCGGGGGGCCGCTCCTACAATGAGCAGTTCTTC. Protein: CASSPSGLAGGRSYNEQFF.

The chain couples TRBV11-2 to TRBJ2-1; no clear D gene. Germline V gene data show CDR1 as SGHAT and CDR2 as FQNNGV. Deletions cut 0 bases from V and 9 bases from J, with 15 bases between. The CDR3 is made up of 15 amino acids. CDR3 loop: CASSLEVVVWSEQFF. The CDR3 DNA reads as TGTGCCAGCAGCTTAGAGGTCGTCGTTTGGAGTGAGCAGTTCTTC. Full variable domain (missing parts from reference TRBV11-2 and TRBJ2-1): EAGVAQSPRYKIIEKRQSVAFWCNPISGHATLYWYQQILGQGPKLLIQFQNNGVVDDSQLPKDRFSAERLKGVDSTLKIQPAKLEDSAVYLCASSLEVVVWSEQFFGPGTRLTVL.

This chain connects TRBV5-5 to TRBJ2-7, with a weak D call TRBD1 (5 bases). Per the germline V gene, CDR1 is SGHKS and CDR2 is YYEKEE (reference sequence). The V end lost 6 bases, the J end lost 0 bases, and 13 bases lay between the germline ends. CDR3 length: 14 amino acids. The CDR3 region has the DNA TGTGCCAGCACCGTAGGACACGTCTCCTACGAGCAGTACTTC. Its protein is CASTVGHVSYEQYF.

The V and J genes are TRBV23-1 and TRBJ2-2; TRBD2 agrees at 10 bases. TRBV23-1 is classed as an ORF, of uncertain function. J gave up 3 bases and V 1 base, and 5 bases lay outside the gene matches. The CDR3 has 17 amino acids. DNA of the CDR3: TGCGCCAGCAGTCAATATTTAGCGGGGGGCGACACCGGGGAGCTGTTTTTT. Amino acids: CASSQYLAGGDTGELFF.

This chain joins TRBV6-1 and TRBJ1-5; the D is unclear. The germline V and J ends were trimmed by 3 bases and 6 bases, with 15 bases remaining between them. Germline V lookup: CDR1 MNHNS, CDR2 SASEGT. The CDR3 runs 15 residues. CDR3 loop: CASSEGKGPPQPQHF. CDR3 sequence (DNA): TGTGCCAGCAGTGAGGGGAAGGGCCCCCCTCAGCCCCAGCATTTT.

V and J are TRBV28 and TRBJ2-1; 7 positions agree with TRBD1. Germline V gene lookup returns CDR1 MDHEN and CDR2 SYDVKM. With V trimmed by 4 bases and J by 7 bases, 16 bases remained unmatched. The CDR3 spans 17 residues. Here the CDR3 DNA reads TGTGCCAGCAGTTCTTGGACGACAGGGTCTGCGAGGAATGAGCAGTTCTTC. Protein sequence: CASSSWTTGSARNEQFF.

The chain carries TRBV10-3 and TRBJ2-3; D is tentatively TRBD1 or TRBD2 (5 bases each). The CDR3 spans 15 residues. Trimming took 6 bases from V and 0 from J, leaving 13 bases between them. Germline-derived CDR1 and CDR2 are ENHRY and SYGVKD. This chain's CDR3 is CAIRPGAASTDTQYF. In nucleotides, the CDR3 is TGTGCCATCAGGCCCGGGGCAGCTAGCACAGATACGCAGTATTTT.

The V and J genes are TRBV13 and TRBJ2-7; no clear D gene. The CDR3 loop spans 14 amino acids. CDR1 is PRHDT, CDR2 FYEKMQ, per germline (reference sequence). The V end was cut by 6 bases, the J end by 3 bases, with 15 bases between. The CDR3 region has the DNA TGTGCCAGCAGGGGGATTTCCGAAGGCTACGAGCAGTACTTC. This sequence encodes CASRGISEGYEQYF.

The chain couples TRBV5-1 to TRBJ2-1, with D possibly matching TRBD1 (6 bases). Per germline, CDR1 SGHRS and CDR2 YFSETQ. The V end lost 0 bases, the J end lost 4 bases, and 11 bases lay between the germline ends. The CDR3 extends over 15 amino acids. The CDR3, as DNA: TGCGCCAGCAGCTTGGCGGTAGGGGGATACAATGAGCAGTTCTTC. It yields the protein CASSLAVGGYNEQFF.

A few counts support this clone. This chain links TRBV7-3 with TRBJ2-3; 7 nucleotides match TRBD1. CDR1 and CDR2 from the germline V gene are SGHTA and FQGTGA. CDR3 length: 16 residues. The ends lost 5 bases at V and 1 base at J; junction bases unmatched: 9. CDR3 in DNA: TGTGCCAGCAGCGACGGCGCCGGGACAGGCACAGATACGCAGTATTTT. Its protein product is CASSDGAGTGTDTQYF. The entire variable domain, with the rest obtained from reference TRBV7-3 and TRBJ2-3, is as follows: GAGVSQTPSNKVTEKGKYVELRCDPISGHTALYWYRQSLGQGPEFLIYFQGTGAADDSGLPNDRFFAVRPEGSVSTLKIQRTERGDSAVYLCASSDGAGTGTDTQYFGPGTRLTVL.

This clone was found a few times. This chain joins TRBV4-1 and TRBJ2-3; no reliable D call. Trimming took 0 bases from V and 0 from J, leaving 13 bases between them. The germline CDR1 and CDR2 sequences are MGHRA and YSYEKL. The CDR3 has 17 residues. CDR3 DNA sequence: TGCGCCAGCAGCCAAGATCCTCCAGGAGCTAGCACAGATACGCAGTATTTT. It yields the protein CASSQDPPGASTDTQYF.

This clone was seen once. The chain links TRBV15 to TRBJ2-1; no definite D call. Germline lookup yields CDR1 LNHNV and CDR2 YYDKDF (reference sequence). The CDR3 is made up of 15 amino acids. V dropped 0 bases and J dropped 0 bases, with 6 bases sitting between them. CDR3 loop: CATSREGSSYNEQFF. DNA of the CDR3: TGTGCCACCAGCAGAGAAGGCAGCTCCTACAATGAGCAGTTCTTC.

The chain has TRBV20-1 and TRBJ2-7, with a tentative D call TRBD1 (6 bases). V was shortened by 3 bases and J by 6 bases, with 9 bases between the two germline ends. The CDR3 consists of 11 residues. Germline CDR1 reads DFQATT; CDR2 reads SNEGSKA (reference sequence). CDR3 nucleotides: TGCAGTGCTAGCAGGGGTGGCGAGCAGTACTTC. The encoded protein is CSASRGGEQYF.

The chain recombines TRBV19 with TRBJ2-1; 7 positions match TRBD2. Trimming took 3 bases from V and 7 from J; bases not matched to a gene: 6. Germline lookup yields CDR1 LNHDA and CDR2 SQIVND (reference sequence). CDR3 length: 14 residues. The CDR3 is CASSMALALNEQFF. The CDR3 nucleotides read TGTGCCAGTAGTATGGCACTAGCGCTAAATGAGCAGTTCTTC.

This clone appeared once. One base away lies a much larger clone, so this may be a sequencing read error. CDR3 sequence: CASSDSTSGSSEQFF. CDR3 bases: TGTGCCAGCAGTGACTCGACTAGCGGGAGCAGTGAGCAGTTCTTC. The genes are TRBV6-4 and TRBJ2-1; 12 bases match TRBD2. The CDR3 is made up of 15 amino acids. Trimming cost V 0 bases and J 9 bases; bases outside gene matches: 3. CDR1 is MRHNA, CDR2 SNTAGT, per germline.

The chain has TRBV9 and TRBJ2-7; 8 positions match TRBD1. Looked up from germline, CDR1 is SGDLS and CDR2 is YYNGEE. Unmatched junction bases numbered 5, after V lost 8 bases and J lost 1 base. This CDR3 is built from 13 residues. The DNA for the CDR3 is TGTGCCAGTTCTACAGGGGGATCCTACGAGCAGTACTTC. Protein: CASSTGGSYEQYF.

In its sample, this clone was seen once. This chain links TRBV9 with TRBJ1-2; 7 nucleotides line up with TRBD1. Looked up from germline, CDR1 is SGDLS and CDR2 is YYNGEE. Unmatched junction bases numbered 11, after V lost 5 bases and J lost 4 bases. The length of the CDR3 is 15 residues. CDR3 sequence reads: CASRDQGEWGYGYTF. CDR3 sequence (DNA): TGTGCCAGCAGAGACCAGGGGGAGTGGGGCTATGGCTACACCTTC.

The chain uses TRBV7-9 and TRBJ1-1; D is ambiguous. This CDR3 is built from 13 residues. V was shortened by 5 bases and J by 1 base, with 8 bases between the two germline ends. Germline V gene sequence: CDR1 SEHNR, CDR2 FQNEAQ (reference sequence). The CDR3 DNA reads TGTGCCAGCAGCCCTGACTCGAACACTGAAGCTTTCTTT. It is translated as CASSPDSNTEAFF.

V is TRBV4-2 and J is TRBJ2-3; 11 nucleotides line up with TRBD2. The CDR3 is 17 amino acids. Trimming cost V 1 base and J 1 base; bases outside gene matches: 4. Germline V gives CDR1 LGHNA, CDR2 YNFKEQ. In DNA, the CDR3 is TGTGCCAGCAGCCAAGCGCATAGCGGGGGGGGCACAGATACGCAGTATTTT. Residues: CASSQAHSGGGTDTQYF.